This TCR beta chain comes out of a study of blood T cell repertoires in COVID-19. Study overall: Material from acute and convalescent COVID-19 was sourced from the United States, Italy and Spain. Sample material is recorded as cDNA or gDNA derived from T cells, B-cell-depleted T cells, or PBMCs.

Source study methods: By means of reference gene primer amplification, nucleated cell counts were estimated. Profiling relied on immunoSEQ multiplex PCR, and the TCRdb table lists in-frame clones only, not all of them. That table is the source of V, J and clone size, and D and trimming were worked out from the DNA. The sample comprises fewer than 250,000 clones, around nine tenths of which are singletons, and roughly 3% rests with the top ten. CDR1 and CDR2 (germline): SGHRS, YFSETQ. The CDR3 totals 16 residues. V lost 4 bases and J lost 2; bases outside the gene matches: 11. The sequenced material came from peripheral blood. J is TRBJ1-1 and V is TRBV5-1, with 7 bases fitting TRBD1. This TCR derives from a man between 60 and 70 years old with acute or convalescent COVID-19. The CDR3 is CASSPDRLGANTEAFF. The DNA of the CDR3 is TGCGCCAGCAGCCCGGACAGGTTGGGGGCAAACACTGAAGCTTTCTTT.